The following is a T cell receptor (beta chain) sequence with its context. Its antigen is not known. Produced via immunoSEQ multiplex PCR; TCRdb's table is partial and in-frame only. The sample has around 72,000 clones, roughly 82% seen once. This record belongs to a study of T cell responses to AZD1222 COVID-19 vaccine. CDR1 and CDR2 (germline): LNHDA, SQIVND (reference sequence). V was pared by 3 bases and J by 10 bases, with 7 bases of the junction left unmatched. The CDR3 length is 13 residues. Broader study findings: The donors showed a predominance of white British ancestry and of females, with possible underestimation of clonal diversity.

This sample comprised peripheral blood, obtained on day 0 of AZD1222 vaccination. The TCR was taken from an adult in good health. The chain carries TRBV19 and TRBJ1-2; 8 nucleotides match TRBD1. In DNA form, the CDR3 reads TGTGCCAGTAGTATTGCGGACAGGGTAACCTACACCTTC. This gives the protein CASSIADRVTYTF.